The 11 T cell receptor beta chains reported below all come from one sample, sequenced in a study of molecular identifiers for immune sequencing clone quantification. MiXCR, run by TCRdb on the PCR reads, gives a single entry per CDR3 protein. This table has roughly 320,000 distinct CDR3 sequences, about a fifth appearing once. The sample was naive CD8+ T cells from blood, with Jurkat cell RNA spiked in. Subset here: FACS-sorted CD8+CD4-CCR7+CD45RA+ naive T cells. The receptors originated from a human donor in good health. Some libraries in this study had Jurkat cell RNA spiked in.

The chain carries TRBV12-3 or TRBV12-4 and TRBJ2-7; TRBD1 matches 8 bases. V trimming: 4 bases; J trimming: 4 bases; junction bases outside the gene matches: 9. This CDR3 is built from 15 residues. The CDR3 coding sequence is TGTGCCAGCAGTTCTCCTCGGACAGGGTCTTACGAGCAGTACTTC. Its translation is CASSSPRTGSYEQYF.

With regard to this clonotype: A much larger clone sits a single nucleotide away, making a read error possible. The chain couples TRBV5-1 to TRBJ2-3, with D possibly being TRBD2 (5 bases). CDR1 is SGHRS and CDR2 is YFSETQ in the germline V gene. Trimming stripped 5 bases from V and 6 bases from J, with 16 bases between. The CDR3 contains 14 residues. This CDR3 reads CASRVFLAIDTQYF. In DNA, the CDR3 is TGCGCCAGCAGGGTATTCCTAGCCATTGATACGCAGTATTTT.

The gene calls are TRBV6-2 or TRBV6-3 and TRBJ2-5; 7 bases map to TRBD1. Looked up from germline, CDR1 is MNHEY and CDR2 is SVGEGT. The J segment lost 2 bases and the V segment lost 7 bases, leaving 13 bases of the junction unmatched. This CDR3 contains 16 residues. CDR3 sequence: CASTAGAGGLQETQYF. The CDR3 coding sequence is TGTGCCAGCACTGCAGGGGCAGGGGGTTTGCAAGAGACCCAGTACTTC.

This clonotype was recorded many times. This rearrangement joins TRBV30 to TRBJ2-1, with 8 bases fitting TRBD2. The ends lost 1 base at V and 6 bases at J; junction bases unmatched: 8. CDR3 length: 15 amino acids. The germline V gene encodes CDR1 GTSNPN and CDR2 SVGIG (reference sequence). CDR3 nucleotide sequence: TGTGCCTGGAGTGAGGTGACTAGCGTTTCCAATGAGCAGTTCTTC. This translates into CAWSEVTSVSNEQFF. The whole variable domain, filled in from reference TRBV30 and TRBJ2-1, reads SQTIHQWPATLVQPVGSPLSLECTVEGTSNPNLYWYRQAAGRGLQLLFYSVGIGQISSEVPQNLSASRPQDRQFILSSKKLLLSDSGFYLCAWSEVTSVSNEQFFGPGTRLTVL.

The table lists this clonotype with many counts. The V call is TRBV9, the J call TRBJ1-5; no firm D call. The CDR3 runs 13 residues. V was cut by 0 bases and J by 5 bases, with 6 bases left in between. Germline loops: CDR1 SGDLS, CDR2 YYNGEE. CDR3 loop: CASSVAGDQPQHF. CDR3 DNA sequence: TGTGCCAGCAGCGTAGCCGGAGATCAGCCCCAGCATTTT.

This chain joins TRBV3-1 and TRBJ2-5, with no clear D. This CDR3 contains 16 residues. Per the germline V gene, CDR1 is LGHDT and CDR2 is YNNKEL (reference sequence). The V end lost 0 bases, the J end lost 4 bases, and 15 bases lay between the germline ends. The CDR3 sequence is CASSQEDWSWRETQYF. The DNA of the CDR3 is TGTGCCAGCAGCCAAGAAGATTGGAGTTGGAGAGAGACCCAGTACTTC.

Details on this clonotype: This sequence may be a read error, since a much larger clone differs from it by one base. The gene calls are TRBV20-1 and TRBJ1-1; D remains unclear. The CDR3 extends over 15 amino acids. Germline CDR1 DFQATT, CDR2 SNEGSKA (reference sequence). DNA of the CDR3: TGCAGTGCTAGGATCATCACGGGGTTTAGAACTGAAGCTTCCTTT. Translating it yields CSARIITGFRTEASF.

About this clonotype itself: At one end the junction does not follow the germline gene, possibly because of a read error. The rearrangement uses TRBV6-6 and TRBJ1-5, with 8 positions matching TRBD1. The CDR3 sequence is 16 residues long. Germline assignment: CDR1 MNHNY and CDR2 SVGAGI (reference sequence). CDR3 protein: CAGSYPDRGGNQPQHF. The CDR3 DNA follows: TGTGCCGGCAGTTATCCAGACAGGGGCGGCAATCAGCCCCAGCATTTT.

This clonotype was recorded at least ten times. The chain carries TRBV4-1 and TRBJ2-7, with D maybe TRBD2 (5 bases). The germline V and J ends were trimmed by 4 bases and 7 bases, with 17 bases remaining between them. The length of the CDR3 is 14 residues. Germline V CDR1 and CDR2: MGHRA, YSYEKL. CDR3 bases: TGCGCCAGCAGCCCGGACTTGCGTGGAGGAGAGCAGTACTTC. Translation gives CASSPDLRGGEQYF.

The sample holds many counts of this clonotype. The chain uses TRBV28 and TRBJ2-1, with D possibly matching TRBD2 (6 bases). Per the germline V gene, CDR1 is MDHEN and CDR2 is SYDVKM. The CDR3 is made up of 15 amino acids. Trimming removed 7 bases at V and 5 bases at J, with 18 bases between. The CDR3 sequence: CASTTVVIADNEQFF. In nucleotides, the CDR3 is TGTGCCAGCACAACCGTCGTGATAGCGGACAATGAGCAGTTCTTC. Full variable domain (remainder filled in from reference TRBV28 and TRBJ2-1): DVKVTQSSRYLVKRTGEKVFLECVQDMDHENMFWYRQDPGLGLRLIYFSYDVKMKEKGDIPEGYSVSREKKERFSLILESASTNQTSMYLCASTTVVIADNEQFFGPGTRLTVL.

About this clonotype itself: This may come from a read error, since a much larger clone is one base off. This chain connects TRBV28 to TRBJ2-1, with TRBD2 identical over 7 bases. The V segment lost 7 bases and the J segment 0 bases; nucleotides outside the gene matches: 6. This CDR3 has 15 amino acids. Looked up from germline, CDR1 is MDHEN and CDR2 is SYDVKM. The CDR3 reads CASNPRLASYNEQFF. The CDR3 coding sequence is TGTGCCAGCAATCCTCGACTAGCCTCCTACAATGAGCAGTTCTTC.